The T cell receptor (beta chain) described here comes from a study of human T cells and chemical hapten exposure. This clonotype occurred a few times. Its antigen remains unidentified. Using its own MiXCR run on the RACE reads, TCRdb lists one record per CDR3 protein. The table lists 300,000 to 450,000 distinct CDR3 sequences, less than 6.5% of them singletons. V was cut by 6 bases and J by 10 bases, with 17 bases left in between. Germline V gene sequence: CDR1 SGHRS, CDR2 YFSETQ. There are 14 residues in the CDR3. Regarding time point: pre-sensitization, week 0. The treatment is: therapeutic diphenylcyclopropenone sensitization with weekly scalp DPC. General study results and limits: As the donors had alopecia, their immune response may differ from healthy people's.

J is TRBJ1-6 and V is TRBV5-1; the D is unclear. The sequenced sample was whole blood, obtained in connection with sensitization to the hapten diphenylcyclopropenone (DPC). The source of this sequence is a woman between 50 and 59 years old with alopecia areata. Some clones in this sample may be carry-over from other donors' samples. The CDR3 DNA reads as TGCGCCAGCACCGCGGGAGGGTTAGGATCACCCCTCCACTTT. Encoded protein: CASTAGGLGSPLHF.